The 5 T cell receptor beta chains below all came from one sample that was sequenced in a study of tumor-infiltrating lymphocytes in glioblastoma multiforme. TCR beta libraries were built from RNA through three nested multiplex PCR rounds using modified ARM-PCR. TCRdb fed the multiplex PCR reads into MiXCR, producing one record per CDR3 protein. This repertoire shows 13,000 or so distinct CDR3 sequences, 64% found once; its top ten account for less than 35%. The specimen was brain tumor tissue. These receptor sequences come from a male donor with glioblastoma.

The rearrangement uses TRBV6-5 and TRBJ2-3; 11 bases are a match to TRBD2. The V and J ends lost 6 bases and 2 bases, in that order; junction bases with no gene match: 7. CDR1 is MNHEY and CDR2 is SVGAGI in the germline V gene. This CDR3 is built from 16 residues. The CDR3 DNA reads TGTGCCAGCAGAGCAGGACTAGCGGGTAACACAGATACGCAGTATTTT. Translated, it gives CASRAGLAGNTDTQYF.

Many counts were recorded for this clonotype. The chain uses TRBV5-1 and TRBJ2-7; D may be TRBD1 (5 bases). The V gene's germline CDR1 is SGHRS and CDR2 YFSETQ. V was cut by 4 bases and J by 0 bases, with 14 bases left in between. The CDR3 loop spans 15 amino acids. The CDR3 coding sequence is TGCGCCAGCAGCCCGGGCAGGGAATTCTCCTACGAGCAGTACTTC. It is translated as CASSPGREFSYEQYF.

The chain carries TRBV11-2 and TRBJ2-1; perhaps TRBD2 as D (5 bases). V shed 8 bases and J shed 0 bases, with 14 bases lying between them. CDR1 SGHAT and CDR2 FQNNGV come from the germline V gene. The CDR3 is made up of 15 amino acids. Here the CDR3 DNA reads TGTGCCAGCGGCTCGGCGGGTAGCTCCTACAATGAGCAGTTCTTC. Encoded protein: CASGSAGSSYNEQFF.

As regards this clonotype: It may be a read error: a sequence one base away is much more abundant. The chain uses TRBV7-2 and TRBJ2-3; either TRBD1 or TRBD2 may supply D (5 bases each). V was pared by 7 bases and J by 1 base, with 18 bases between. CDR3 length equals 16 residues. The germline V gene encodes CDR1 SGHTA and CDR2 FQGNSA. The CDR3 sequence: CASTLSPRGGTDTQYF. Written as DNA, the CDR3 is TGTGCCAGCACCCTAAGCCCGAGGGGTGGCACAGATACGCAGTATTTT.

A note on this clonotype: This could be a read error, since a much larger clone is one nucleotide away. The CDR3 loop reads CSTQEPGQGSSEQYF. The CDR3 DNA reads as TGCAGTACGCAGGAGCCGGGACAGGGGTCTTCCGAGCAGTACTTC. This chain links TRBV20-1 with TRBJ2-7; 10 nucleotides line up with TRBD1. The CDR3 contains 15 residues. Germline V gene data show CDR1 as DFQATT and CDR2 as SNEGSKA (reference sequence). Unmatched junction bases numbered 16, after V lost 8 bases and J lost 6 bases.